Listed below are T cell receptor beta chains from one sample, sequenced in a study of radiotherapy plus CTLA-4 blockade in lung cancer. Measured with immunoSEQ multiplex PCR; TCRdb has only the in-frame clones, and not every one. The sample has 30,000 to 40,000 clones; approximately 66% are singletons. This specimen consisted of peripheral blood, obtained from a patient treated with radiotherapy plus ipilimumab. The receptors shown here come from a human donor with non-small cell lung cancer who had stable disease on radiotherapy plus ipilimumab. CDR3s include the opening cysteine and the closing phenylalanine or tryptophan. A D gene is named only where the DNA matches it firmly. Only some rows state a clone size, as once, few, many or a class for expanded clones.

CDR3 DNA: TGTGCCAGCAGCTTGCATGGTGCCTCCTACAATGAGCAGTTCTTC
CDR3 protein: CASSLHGASYNEQFF
clone size: NA
V gene: TRBV5-8
J gene: TRBJ2-1
D gene: NA

CDR3 DNA: TGCGCCAACCCGCCGGGCAGGGGGCTTTTCAGGGGCTACACCTTC
CDR3 protein: CANPPGRGLFRGYTF
clone size: NA
V gene: TRBV23-1
J gene: TRBJ1-2
D gene: TRBD1

CDR3 DNA: TGTGCCTGGACCACCCCCCCCGGGGAGCTGTTTTTT
CDR3 protein: CAWTTPPGELFF
clone size: NA
V gene: TRBV30
J gene: TRBJ2-2
D gene: NA

CDR3 DNA: TGTGCCAGCAGCTTGTCTTACAGTGGTACCCAATCCCAGCATTTT
CDR3 protein: CASSLSYSGTQSQHF
clone size: few
V gene: TRBV7-2
J gene: TRBJ1-5
D gene: NA

CDR3 DNA: TGTGCCAGCTCACGAGGGGGGGATGAGCAGTTCTTC
CDR3 protein: CASSRGGDEQFF
clone size: NA
V gene: TRBV18
J gene: TRBJ2-1
D gene: NA

CDR3 DNA: TGTGCCATCAGCTGGGGGCAGGGAGACTACAATGAGCAGTTCTTC
CDR3 protein: CAISWGQGDYNEQFF
clone size: NA
V gene: TRBV10-3
J gene: TRBJ2-1
D gene: NA

CDR3 DNA: TGTGCCAGCAGTTACGGAGGGACTAGCGATGAGCAGTTCTTC
CDR3 protein: CASSYGGTSDEQFF
clone size: NA
V gene: TRBV6-5
J gene: TRBJ2-1
D gene: TRBD2

CDR3 DNA: TGCGCCAGCCGAGGACAGGGATTCACTGAAGCTTTCTTT
CDR3 protein: CASRGQGFTEAFF
clone size: few
V gene: TRBV5-1
J gene: TRBJ1-1
D gene: TRBD1

CDR3 DNA: TGTGCCACCCGGGACAGCAACACCGGGGAGCTGTTTTTT
CDR3 protein: CATRDSNTGELFF
clone size: NA
V gene: TRBV10-3
J gene: TRBJ2-2
D gene: TRBD1

CDR3 DNA: TGTGCCAGCAACCGGGACAGGGGTCTAGATTGGGTCAGGGAAAAACTGTTTTTT
CDR3 protein: CASNRDRGLDWVREKLFF
clone size: NA
V gene: TRBV27
J gene: TRBJ1-4
D gene: TRBD1

CDR3 DNA: TGTGCCAGTAGCACTAGCGTAGCTAGCACAGATACGCAGTATTTT
CDR3 protein: CASSTSVASTDTQYF
clone size: NA
V gene: TRBV19
J gene: TRBJ2-3
D gene: TRBD2

CDR3 DNA: TGTGCCAGCAGCGGGCGGACAGGGACCTCTGGAAACACCATATATTTT
CDR3 protein: CASSGRTGTSGNTIYF
clone size: NA
V gene: TRBV2
J gene: TRBJ1-3
D gene: TRBD1

CDR3 DNA: TGTGCCAGCAGCCCGATGCTACCTAGGAGCTCCTACAATGAGCAGTTCTTC
CDR3 protein: CASSPMLPRSSYNEQFF
clone size: medium-sized
V gene: TRBV2
J gene: TRBJ2-1
D gene: NA

CDR3 DNA: TGTGCCAGCAGTGAAGGAGCAGGGTCGTTCTACGAGCAGTACTTC
CDR3 protein: CASSEGAGSFYEQYF
clone size: few
V gene: TRBV6-1
J gene: TRBJ2-7
D gene: NA

CDR3 DNA: TGTGCCAGTTCAACAGGGGCGCCGTATAGCAATCAGCCCCAGCATTTT
CDR3 protein: CASSTGAPYSNQPQHF
clone size: medium-sized
V gene: TRBV19
J gene: TRBJ1-5
D gene: TRBD1

CDR3 DNA: TGTGCCAGCAGCGTAGACAGGTTGGGCAACACCATATATTTT
CDR3 protein: CASSVDRLGNTIYF
clone size: NA
V gene: TRBV9
J gene: TRBJ1-3
D gene: NA

CDR3 DNA: TGTGCCAGCAGCCTCAGGGAGTGGGAGGGAAAACTGTTTTTT
CDR3 protein: CASSLREWEGKLFF
clone size: NA
V gene: TRBV7-9
J gene: TRBJ1-4
D gene: NA

CDR3 DNA: TGTGCCAGCAGCTTAGGAGCAGATACGCAGTATTTT
CDR3 protein: CASSLGADTQYF
clone size: few
V gene: TRBV7-3
J gene: TRBJ2-3
D gene: NA

CDR3 DNA: TGTGCCAGCGTCCCCGGAGGGTGGGAGCTGTTTTTT
CDR3 protein: CASVPGGWELFF
clone size: NA
V gene: TRBV7-9
J gene: TRBJ2-2
D gene: NA

CDR3 DNA: TGTGCCAGCAGCAAGATGGACGTCCAGAAAACTAATGAAAAACTGTTTTTT
CDR3 protein: CASSKMDVQKTNEKLFF
clone size: few
V gene: TRBV21-1
J gene: TRBJ1-4
D gene: NA

CDR3 DNA: TGCGCCAGCAGCTCAAAGGGTGAGCAGTTCTTC
CDR3 protein: CASSSKGEQFF
clone size: NA
V gene: TRBV5-1
J gene: TRBJ2-1
D gene: NA

CDR3 DNA: TGCGCCAGCAGCCAACGGGCAGCGTCAGGGGGCTACACCTTC
CDR3 protein: CASSQRAASGGYTF
clone size: medium-sized
V gene: TRBV4-3
J gene: TRBJ1-2
D gene: NA

CDR3 DNA: TGTGCCAGCAGTTACCGCCTAGCGGGAGGGTTTAATGAGCAGTTCTTC
CDR3 protein: CASSYRLAGGFNEQFF
clone size: few
V gene: TRBV6-5
J gene: TRBJ2-1
D gene: TRBD2

CDR3 DNA: TGTGCCAGCAGCGTAGGGACTAGCGGGAGAAACGAGCAGTACTTC
CDR3 protein: CASSVGTSGRNEQYF
clone size: NA
V gene: TRBV9
J gene: TRBJ2-7
D gene: TRBD2

CDR3 DNA: TGTGCCAGCAGCTCGCTCCGACTAGCGGGAAGTGGAAATGAGCAGTTCTTC
CDR3 protein: CASSSLRLAGSGNEQFF
clone size: NA
V gene: TRBV11-2
J gene: TRBJ2-1
D gene: TRBD2

CDR3 DNA: TGTGCCAGCAGCTTATTCCAGGGGGCGAATCAGCCCCAGCATTTT
CDR3 protein: CASSLFQGANQPQHF
clone size: NA
V gene: TRBV7-2
J gene: TRBJ1-5
D gene: TRBD1

CDR3 DNA: TGTGCCAGCAGCTACTACTCGGACAGCTATGGCTACACCTTC
CDR3 protein: CASSYYSDSYGYTF
clone size: NA
V gene: TRBV5-4
J gene: TRBJ1-2
D gene: NA

CDR3 DNA: TGTGCCACCAGCAGAGATCTAGCAGATACGCAGTATTTT
CDR3 protein: CATSRDLADTQYF
clone size: few
V gene: TRBV15
J gene: TRBJ2-3
D gene: NA

CDR3 DNA: TGTGCCAGCTCACCACGGACAGGGGGCACAGATACGCAGTATTTT
CDR3 protein: CASSPRTGGTDTQYF
clone size: NA
V gene: TRBV18
J gene: TRBJ2-3
D gene: TRBD1

CDR3 DNA: TGTGCCAGCAGCTTAGATCTTCAGGGTCGTTCTCAGTTCTTC
CDR3 protein: CASSLDLQGRSQFF
clone size: NA
V gene: TRBV11-3
J gene: TRBJ2-1
D gene: NA

CDR3 DNA: TGTGCCAGCAGCTTGGGGACATTGGGCCCCAACTTC
CDR3 protein: CASSLGTLGPNF
clone size: NA
V gene: TRBV11-1
J gene: TRBJ2-7
D gene: NA

CDR3 DNA: TGCGCCAGCAGCCAAGTTGCCGGCAAGGGCGGGAGGGCCTGGGATGAGCAGTTCTTC
CDR3 protein: CASSQVAGKGGRAWDEQFF
clone size: NA
V gene: TRBV4-3
J gene: TRBJ2-1
D gene: TRBD2

CDR3 DNA: TGTGCCAGCTCACTCGAGCCAGCGGGGTACCAAGAGACCCAGTACTTC
CDR3 protein: CASSLEPAGYQETQYF
clone size: NA
V gene: TRBV18
J gene: TRBJ2-5
D gene: TRBD2

CDR3 DNA: TGTGCCACCAACCAGCGCCCTGGGGCCAACGTCCTGACTTTC
CDR3 protein: CATNQRPGANVLTF
clone size: NA
V gene: TRBV13
J gene: TRBJ2-6
D gene: NA

CDR3 DNA: TGTGCCAGCAGTGAGGGGCAGGTAGCTAGACAAGAGACCCAGTACTTC
CDR3 protein: CASSEGQVARQETQYF
clone size: few
V gene: TRBV25-1
J gene: TRBJ2-5
D gene: NA

CDR3 DNA: TGTGCCAGCAGCTTTCTTCGCGGGAGGACATACAATGAGCAGTTCTTC
CDR3 protein: CASSFLRGRTYNEQFF
clone size: NA
V gene: TRBV11-2
J gene: TRBJ2-1
D gene: TRBD2

CDR3 DNA: TGTGCCAGCAGTGACTCGACCCCCGAGCGGGCTTTCTTT
CDR3 protein: CASSDSTPERAFF
clone size: NA
V gene: TRBV6-4
J gene: TRBJ1-1
D gene: NA

CDR3 DNA: TGTGCCAGCAGCACACCAGGGGAGGAAGACGACACTGAAGCTTTCTTT
CDR3 protein: CASSTPGEEDDTEAFF
clone size: NA
V gene: TRBV21-1
J gene: TRBJ1-1
D gene: NA

CDR3 DNA: TGTGCCAGCAGTGGAGCCCCGGCGGGGCCCTACGAGCAGTACTTC
CDR3 protein: CASSGAPAGPYEQYF
clone size: few
V gene: TRBV6-1
J gene: TRBJ2-7
D gene: NA

CDR3 DNA: TGTGCCAGCAAACGGGACAGGGAGAGCACCGGGGAGCTGTTTTTT
CDR3 protein: CASKRDRESTGELFF
clone size: NA
V gene: TRBV2
J gene: TRBJ2-2
D gene: TRBD1

CDR3 DNA: TGTGCCACCAGCAGAGCCAGCGGGGGGAACATTCAGTACTTC
CDR3 protein: CATSRASGGNIQYF
clone size: NA
V gene: TRBV15
J gene: TRBJ2-4
D gene: TRBD2

CDR3 DNA: TGTGCCAGCAGCCGAATGACTAGCGCCTACGAGCAGTACTTC
CDR3 protein: CASSRMTSAYEQYF
clone size: once
V gene: TRBV2
J gene: TRBJ2-7
D gene: TRBD2

CDR3 DNA: TGTGCCAGTAGCCACTCGGGGGGGCGGGAGAGGTCCGAGCAGTACTTC
CDR3 protein: CASSHSGGRERSEQYF
clone size: medium-sized
V gene: TRBV19
J gene: TRBJ2-7
D gene: TRBD2

CDR3 DNA: TGTGCCAGCAGTTTCCCCGCCGTGGCCCCCTACGAGCAGTACTTC
CDR3 protein: CASSFPAVAPYEQYF
clone size: NA
V gene: TRBV6-5
J gene: TRBJ2-7
D gene: NA

CDR3 DNA: TGTGCCAGCAACCCCTCAGGACTAGCGGGAGTGGGAGAGACCCAGTACTTC
CDR3 protein: CASNPSGLAGVGETQYF
clone size: few
V gene: TRBV7-9
J gene: TRBJ2-5
D gene: TRBD2

CDR3 DNA: TGTGCCAGCAGCCGTCCGAGGGCAGATACGCAGTATTTT
CDR3 protein: CASSRPRADTQYF
clone size: once
V gene: TRBV5-4
J gene: TRBJ2-3
D gene: NA

CDR3 DNA: TGTGCCAGCAGTACCGGGGGAGGCTACACCTTC
CDR3 protein: CASSTGGGYTF
clone size: NA
V gene: TRBV7-9
J gene: TRBJ1-2
D gene: NA

CDR3 DNA: TGTGCCAGTAGTAGAATCTACGGGGCCAACGTCCTGACTTTC
CDR3 protein: CASSRIYGANVLTF
clone size: once
V gene: TRBV19
J gene: TRBJ2-6
D gene: NA